Each of the 2 T cell receptor beta chains below was sequenced from the same sample in a study of shared clonotypes between healthy human individuals. Only in-frame clones appear in the TCRdb table, and some are missing; sequencing was by immunoSEQ multiplex PCR. The sample holds some 1,400,000 clones, around 97% seen once. The specimen sequenced was naive CD4+ T cells sorted from blood. Subset reported: CD45RA+ positively selected. These TCRs come from a man aged 25-45 years in good health.

The chain links TRBV7-9 to TRBJ2-7; 7 nucleotides line up with TRBD1. This CDR3 spans 14 amino acids. V gave up 7 bases and J gave up 4 bases; unmatched junction bases: 10. From germline, CDR1 is SEHNR and CDR2 FQNEAQ (reference sequence). The CDR3 bases are TGTGCCAGCAACAAGGGGGCAGAAATTTACGAGCAGTACTTC. Its protein product is CASNKGAEIYEQYF.

This sequence joins TRBV5-8 and TRBJ2-1; 7 nucleotides agree with TRBD2. Trimming cost V 9 bases and J 4 bases; bases outside gene matches: 7. The CDR3 extends over 13 amino acids. Germline V gene lookup returns CDR1 SGHTS and CDR2 YDEGEE. The DNA of the CDR3 is TGTGCCACCTCGACGGGGGGATACAATGAGCAGTTCTTC. Protein product: CATSTGGYNEQFF.